This entry lists 19 T cell receptor beta chains sequenced from one sample in a study of CD8+ T cells in alopecia areata. RNA extraction and reverse transcription yielded cDNA as sequencing template. Clones were sequenced by immunoSEQ multiplex PCR, and TCRdb holds only the in-frame ones, with some missing. The top ten clones hold around 15% of a sample with 95,000 to 100,000 clones, around 55% of them seen once. This sample's treatment: oral pan-JAK inhibitor, 5-10 mg twice daily. Sequences were derived from CD8+ T cells sorted from blood, sampled at week 4, from a patient treated with tofacitinib. Receptors originate from a human donor with alopecia areata.

The chain joins TRBV29-1 to TRBJ2-1; TRBD2 aligns across 12 bases. Germline CDR1 and CDR2: SQVTM and ANQGSEA. This CDR3 region has 18 residues. With 0 bases clipped from V and 7 bases from J, the junction kept 13 bases outside the gene matches. The CDR3 coding sequence is TGCAGCGTTGAAGATCCACTAGCGGGGGGTCCAGCGGGTAATGAGCAGTTCTTC. Protein: CSVEDPLAGGPAGNEQFF.

The gene calls are TRBV7-9 and TRBJ2-3; weak D call: TRBD1 (6 bases). The V gene's germline CDR1 is SEHNR and CDR2 FQNEAQ (reference sequence). The CDR3 runs to 15 residues. Trimming pared 3 bases from V and 2 bases from J, leaving 12 bases between. CDR3 nucleotide sequence: TGTGCCAGCAGCTTCGGGGCAGGGGACACAGATACGCAGTATTTT. This sequence encodes CASSFGAGDTDTQYF.

The chain is built from TRBV25-1 and TRBJ1-2, with TRBD1 as a possible D gene (6 bases). CDR3 length equals 13 residues. V shed 5 bases and J shed 5 bases, with 12 bases lying between them. Germline CDR1 MGHDK, CDR2 SYGVNS. The chain's CDR3 is CASSRRGMYGYTF. The CDR3 DNA is TGTGCCAGCAGTCGAAGGGGGATGTATGGCTACACCTTC.

The CDR3 region has the DNA TGTGCCAGCAGTGTCTGGGGAGCTAACACTGAAGCTTTCTTT. This translates into CASSVWGANTEAFF. The chain links TRBV27 to TRBJ1-1; no definite D call. Germline CDR1 reads MNHEY; CDR2 reads SMNVEV (reference sequence). The V gene lost 5 bases and the J gene lost 2 bases, with 12 bases spanning the gap. The CDR3 runs to 14 residues.

The rearrangement links TRBV5-1 to TRBJ2-7; possibly TRBD1 for D (5 bases). Germline CDR1 is SGHRS and CDR2 is YFSETQ. V was clipped by 4 bases and J by 0 bases, with 11 bases between them. The CDR3 totals 14 residues. As DNA, the CDR3 is TGCGCCAGCAGCGCTGGACATCACTCCTACGAGCAGTACTTC. As protein: CASSAGHHSYEQYF.

The chain combines TRBV7-9 with TRBJ2-5; 11 positions agree with TRBD2. In germline, CDR1 is SEHNR, CDR2 FQNEAQ (reference sequence). The ends lost 1 base at V and 5 bases at J; junction bases unmatched: 6. The CDR3 loop spans 16 amino acids. Here the CDR3 reads CASSLVLAGVTETQYF. CDR3 nucleotides: TGTGCCAGCAGCTTAGTACTAGCGGGAGTCACTGAGACCCAGTACTTC.

This clone has just a few counts. This chain uses TRBV11-2 with TRBJ2-3; 10 bases agree with TRBD2. CDR3 size: 17 residues. Germline assignment: CDR1 SGHAT and CDR2 FQNNGV. V shed 4 bases and J 2 bases; nucleotides not matched to a gene: 9. DNA of the CDR3: TGTGCCAGCAGCTCAGACGGGACTAGCGTAACCACAGATACGCAGTATTTT. It yields the protein CASSSDGTSVTTDTQYF.

The chain couples TRBV29-1 to TRBJ2-3, with 8 nucleotides matching TRBD1. V was clipped by 1 base and J by 3 bases; unmatched bases: 6. In germline, CDR1 is SQVTM, CDR2 ANQGSEA. This CDR3 contains 15 residues. CDR3 sequence reads: CSVEGRGRFTDTQYF. The DNA of the CDR3 is TGCAGCGTTGAAGGCAGGGGGCGCTTTACAGATACGCAGTATTTT.

This chain's CDR3 is CASSSTLSSYEQYF. Written as DNA, the CDR3 is TGTGCCAGCAGCTCAACCCTAAGCTCCTACGAGCAGTACTTC. The J gene is TRBJ2-7, the V gene TRBV7-9; D unresolved. Looked up from germline, CDR1 is SEHNR and CDR2 is FQNEAQ (reference sequence). The CDR3 has 14 residues. V was shortened by 4 bases and J by 0 bases, with 10 bases between the two germline ends.

The gene calls are TRBV4-3 and TRBJ2-1; maybe TRBD1 (5 bases). The CDR3 extends over 15 amino acids. The V and J ends lost 1 base and 12 bases respectively, with 19 bases between them. Germline V gene sequence: CDR1 LGHNA, CDR2 YSLEER. The CDR3 sequence: CASSQVWQGPLGQFF. CDR3 nucleotide sequence: TGCGCCAGCAGCCAAGTTTGGCAGGGTCCCTTAGGGCAGTTCTTC.

The chain links TRBV9 to TRBJ2-3; TRBD1 matches at 7 bases. The CDR3 runs 15 residues. The germline V gene encodes CDR1 SGDLS and CDR2 YYNGEE. Unmatched junction bases numbered 6, after V lost 0 bases and J lost 5 bases. CDR3 coding DNA: TGTGCCAGCAGCGTAGGAGGGGGCCAGGGAGATACGCAGTATTTT. As protein: CASSVGGGQGDTQYF. Looking up the rest from reference TRBV9 and TRBJ2-3 gives the full variable domain: DSGVTQTPKHLITATGQRVTLRCSPRSGDLSVYWYQQSLDQGLQFLIQYYNGEERAKGNILERFSAQQFPDLHSELNLSSLELGDSALYFCASSVGGGQGDTQYFGPGTRLTVL.

V gene TRBV4-3 combines with J gene TRBJ1-1, with D possibly TRBD1 on 6 matching bases. Trimming pared 4 bases from V and 3 bases from J, leaving 9 bases between. This CDR3 spans 13 amino acids. The germline V gene encodes CDR1 LGHNA and CDR2 YSLEER. The CDR3 sequence is CASSPDRYTEAFF. The CDR3 region has the DNA TGCGCCAGCAGCCCAGACAGGTACACTGAAGCTTTCTTT.

CDR3 protein: CASSLSPSGTSTDTQYF. The CDR3 coding sequence is TGCGCCAGCAGCTTGTCCCCTAGCGGGACGAGCACAGATACGCAGTATTTT. V gene TRBV5-1 combines with J gene TRBJ2-3; 9 bases fit TRBD2. Looked up from germline, CDR1 is SGHRS and CDR2 is YFSETQ. The CDR3 is 17 residues long. V lost 1 base to trimming and J lost 0 bases; unmatched junction nucleotides: 6.

The genes are TRBV30 and TRBJ2-7; D might be TRBD1 (5 bases). Germline V gene sequence: CDR1 GTSNPN, CDR2 SVGIG (reference sequence). V dropped 5 bases and J dropped 6 bases, with 14 bases sitting between them. The CDR3 length is 12 residues. The CDR3 region is CAWGLGHFEQYF. In DNA, the CDR3 is TGTGCCTGGGGTTTGGGGCATTTCGAGCAGTACTTC. Full variable domain (rest looked up from reference TRBV30 and TRBJ2-7): SQTIHQWPATLVQPVGSPLSLECTVEGTSNPNLYWYRQAAGRGLQLLFYSVGIGQISSEVPQNLSASRPQDRQFILSSKKLLLSDSGFYLCAWGLGHFEQYFGPGTRLTVT.

The chain recombines TRBV5-1 with TRBJ2-1; TRBD1 matches 9 bases. The J segment lost 7 bases and the V segment lost 3 bases, leaving 8 bases of the junction unmatched. Germline V gene data show CDR1 as SGHRS and CDR2 as YFSETQ. The CDR3 is made up of 15 amino acids. CDR3 in amino acids: CASSWGQGMGNEQFF. CDR3 bases: TGCGCCAGCAGCTGGGGACAGGGAATGGGGAATGAGCAGTTCTTC.

This clone came up once. The DNA for the CDR3 is TGTGCCAGCAGCTCTGAAACAGGGGGCACCGGGGAGCTGTTTTTT. Translated, it gives CASSSETGGTGELFF. This rearrangement joins TRBV7-8 to TRBJ2-2; 8 bases fit TRBD1. The CDR3 runs to 15 residues. With 4 bases clipped from V and 4 bases from J, the junction kept 5 bases outside the gene matches. Germline assignment: CDR1 SGHVS and CDR2 FQNEAQ. Full variable domain (outside the CDR3, taken from reference TRBV7-8 and TRBJ2-2): GAGVSQSPRYKVAKRGQDVALRCDPISGHVSLFWYQQALGQGPEFLTYFQNEAQLDKSGLPSDRFFAERPEGSVSTLKIQRTQQEDSAVYLCASSSETGGTGELFFGEGSRLTVL.

This clone was seen a handful of times. The rearrangement links TRBV7-8 to TRBJ2-3; 8 bases map to TRBD2. CDR3 length: 14 residues. From germline, CDR1 is SGHVS and CDR2 FQNEAQ. The trim removed 5 bases at V and 8 bases at J, leaving 9 bases unmatched. As DNA, the CDR3 is TGTGCCAGCAGCCACTGGACTAGCCTACGTACGCAGTATTTT. Translation gives CASSHWTSLRTQYF.

The V and J genes are TRBV29-1 and TRBJ2-3; D remains unclear. The CDR3 covers 10 residues. CDR1 is SQVTM and CDR2 is ANQGSEA in the germline V gene. Trimming took off 5 bases at V and 11 bases at J, with 11 bases between the two ends. The DNA of the CDR3 is TGCAGCGTTTTAGACGCTAAGCAGTATTTT. Translation gives CSVLDAKQYF.

J is TRBJ2-1 and V is TRBV9; 7 bases are a match to TRBD2. J lost 5 bases, V lost 0 bases, and 8 bases had no gene match. Germline lookup yields CDR1 SGDLS and CDR2 YYNGEE. This CDR3 spans 16 amino acids. The CDR3 DNA is TGTGCCAGCAGCGTAGATATTAGCGGGCTAAACAATGAGCAGTTCTTC. Protein: CASSVDISGLNNEQFF.